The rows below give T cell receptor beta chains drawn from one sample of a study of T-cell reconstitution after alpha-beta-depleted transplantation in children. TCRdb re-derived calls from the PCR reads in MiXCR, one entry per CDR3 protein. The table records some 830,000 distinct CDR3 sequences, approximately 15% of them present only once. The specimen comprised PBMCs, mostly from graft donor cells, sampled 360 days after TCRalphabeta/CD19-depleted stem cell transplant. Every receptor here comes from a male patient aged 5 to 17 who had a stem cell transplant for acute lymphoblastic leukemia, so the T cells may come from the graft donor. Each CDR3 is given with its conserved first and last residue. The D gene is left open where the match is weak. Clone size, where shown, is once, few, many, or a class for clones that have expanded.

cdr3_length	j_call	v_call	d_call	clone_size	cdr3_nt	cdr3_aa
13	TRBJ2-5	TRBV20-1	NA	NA	TGCAGTGCCCGTAGCGGGACAGGGGAGACCCAGTACTTC	CSARSGTGETQYF
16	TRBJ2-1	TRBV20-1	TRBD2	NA	TGCAGTGCGGGGTTATTAACTAGCGGGAGGGGCGGTGAGCAGTTCTTC	CSAGLLTSGRGGEQFF
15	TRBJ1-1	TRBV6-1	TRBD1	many	TGTGCCAGCAGTGAGACAGGGTCGGCTAACACTGAAGCTTTCTTT	CASSETGSANTEAFF
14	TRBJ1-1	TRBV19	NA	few	TGTGCCAGTAGTATTGAGGGAATGAACACTGAAGCTTTCTTT	CASSIEGMNTEAFF
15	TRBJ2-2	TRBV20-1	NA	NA	TGCAGTGCTCGTCATTCAGGGGGGGGAACCGGGGAGCTGTTTTTT	CSARHSGGGTGELFF
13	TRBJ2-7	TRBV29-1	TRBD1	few	TGCAGCGTCCCACGGACAGGGACCTACGAGCAGTACTTC	CSVPRTGTYEQYF
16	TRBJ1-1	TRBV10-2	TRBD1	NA	TGCGCCAGCAGTGCTCCAGGGACAGACGTGAACACTGAAGCTTTCTTT	CASSAPGTDVNTEAFF
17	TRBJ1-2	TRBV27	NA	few	TGTGCCAGCAGTTTCGGGGGCCGATGGACGGAGAACTATGGCTACACCTTC	CASSFGGRWTENYGYTF
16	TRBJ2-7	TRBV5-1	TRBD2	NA	TGCGCCAGCAGCTTGGGGGTTGCTAGCGGGAGCTACGAGCAGTACTTC	CASSLGVASGSYEQYF
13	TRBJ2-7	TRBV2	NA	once	TGTGCCAGCGATTCCAGTCGCGGATACGAGCAGTACTTC	CASDSSRGYEQYF
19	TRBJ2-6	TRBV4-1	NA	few	TGCGCCAGCAGCCAGGTCCCGCCGAGGGTCCTCTCTGGGGCCAACGTCCTGACTTTC	CASSQVPPRVLSGANVLTF
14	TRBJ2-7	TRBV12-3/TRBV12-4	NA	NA	TGTGCCAGCAGTTTTGAAGGGGCAGGCTACGAGCAGTACTTC	CASSFEGAGYEQYF
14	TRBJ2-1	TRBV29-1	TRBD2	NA	TGCAGCGTGCGTATGCGGGAGGGTTGGAATGAGCAGTTCTTC	CSVRMREGWNEQFF
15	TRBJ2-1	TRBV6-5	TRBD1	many	TGTGCCAGCAGTTACTCGACAGGGGTCTACAATGAGCAGTTCTTC	CASSYSTGVYNEQFF
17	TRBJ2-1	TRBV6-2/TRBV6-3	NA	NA	TGTGCCAGCAGTTACTCAGCTCGACTAACGGGAGACGATGAGCAGTTCTTC	CASSYSARLTGDDEQFF
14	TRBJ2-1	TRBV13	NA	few	TGTGCCAGCAGCATCACGACGACCTACAATGAGCAGTTCTTC	CASSITTTYNEQFF
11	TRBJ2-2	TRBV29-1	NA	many	TGCAGCGTTGATGGCACCGGGGAGCTGTTTTTT	CSVDGTGELFF
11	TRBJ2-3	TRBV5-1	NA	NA	TGCGCCACCTTTATGATGGGCACGCAGTATTTT	CATFMMGTQYF
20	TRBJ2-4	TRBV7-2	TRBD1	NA	TGTGCCAGCAGCTTAGCCCCTGGCAGGGGGCAGGGGAGTACCAAAAACATTCAGTACTTC	CASSLAPGRGQGSTKNIQYF
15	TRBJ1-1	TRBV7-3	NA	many	TGTGCCAGCAGCTCGGGACGTTACATGAACACTGAAGCTTTCTTT	CASSSGRYMNTEAFF
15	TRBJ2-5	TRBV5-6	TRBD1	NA	TGTGCCAGCAGCTCGCTAGGGACAGACGAAGAGACCCAGTACTTC	CASSSLGTDEETQYF
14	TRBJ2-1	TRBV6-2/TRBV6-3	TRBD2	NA	TGTGCCAGCTCCCCAACGGGAGGGCCAAATGAGCAGTTCTTC	CASSPTGGPNEQFF